Listed below are T cell receptor beta chains from one sample, sequenced in a study of response to subunit inactivated influenza vaccine. TCRdb ran MiXCR on the RT-PCR reads and lists one entry per CDR3 protein. The top ten clones hold over 9.5% of a sample with 500,000 or so distinct CDR3 sequences, roughly 9.8% of them seen once. This material consisted of PBMCs from blood, taken about 6 weeks after vaccination. The receptors were gathered from a man in his fifties or sixties who received an inactivated influenza vaccine. Each CDR3 is given with its conserved first and last residue. D genes are given only for firm matches. Rows may omit the clone size; those that give it use once, few, many or a size class.

TRBJ2-7	-	-	TRBV15	CATSTGDWGAVEQYF	TGTGCCACCAGCACGGGCGATTGGGGGGCTGTCGAGCAGTACTTC
TRBJ2-2	-	many	TRBV6-5	CASSYGVPGELFF	TGTGCCAGCAGTTACGGGGTCCCCGGGGAGCTGTTTTTT
TRBJ2-1	-	few	TRBV7-2	CASSEMGGSYNEQFF	TGTGCCAGCAGCGAGATGGGGGGCTCCTACAATGAGCAGTTCTTC
TRBJ2-4	-	few	TRBV20-1	CSASPGPGLGDIQYF	TGCAGTGCCTCCCCCGGTCCGGGGCTGGGAGACATTCAGTACTTC
TRBJ2-3	-	few	TRBV11-3	CASSYFPADTQYF	TGTGCCAGCAGCTATTTCCCGGCAGATACGCAGTATTTT
TRBJ2-1	-	many	TRBV29-1	CSVRGGVVNEQFF	TGCAGCGTTAGGGGTGGGGTGGTCAATGAGCAGTTCTTC
TRBJ2-4	-	-	TRBV5-1	CASSPRGSENIQYF	TGCGCCAGCAGCCCTAGGGGTTCCGAAAACATTCAGTACTTC
TRBJ1-1	-	many	TRBV5-1	CASSPDGEAEAFF	TGCGCCAGCAGCCCGGACGGCGAAGCTGAAGCTTTCTTT
TRBJ2-5	TRBD2	-	TRBV4-1	CASSQDEAGGPGTQYF	TGCGCCAGCAGCCAAGACGAGGCGGGGGGGCCGGGGACCCAGTACTTC
TRBJ2-5	-	few	TRBV7-2	CASSPQTPQETQYF	TGTGCCAGCAGCCCCCAGACACCTCAAGAGACCCAGTACTTC
TRBJ2-5	-	few	TRBV5-1	CASSLDPVVRTPVVRTQYF	TGCGCCAGCAGCTTGGATCCTGTGGTGCGAACTCCAGTGGTTAGGACCCAGTACTTC
TRBJ1-5	-	-	TRBV12-3/TRBV12-4	CASSFSGFGGNQPQHF	TGTGCCAGCAGTTTTTCAGGGTTTGGGGGCAATCAGCCCCAGCATTTT
TRBJ2-3	TRBD2	-	TRBV7-3	CASSRPSGSGTDTQYF	TGTGCCAGCAGCCGACCGAGCGGGAGTGGCACAGATACGCAGTATTTT
TRBJ2-7	-	many	TRBV6-2/TRBV6-3	CASSWAGDEQYF	TGTGCCAGCAGTTGGGCAGGGGACGAGCAGTACTTC
TRBJ2-5	-	-	TRBV14	CASSQEGNVWAQYF	TGTGCCAGCAGCCAAGAAGGGAACGTGTGGGCCCAGTACTTC
TRBJ1-6	-	few	TRBV4-1	CASSQVGTYNSPLHF	TGCGCCAGCAGCCAAGTCGGAACCTATAATTCACCCCTCCACTTT
TRBJ1-2	-	-	TRBV6-5	CASSYSTLSRGYTF	TGTGCCAGCAGTTACAGTACATTGAGCCGTGGCTACACCTTC
TRBJ1-1	-	many	TRBV29-1	CSVADNTEAFF	TGCAGCGTCGCAGATAACACTGAAGCTTTCTTT
TRBJ1-5	TRBD1	few	TRBV6-1	CASSGAGGGPFNQPQHF	TGTGCCAGCAGTGGGGCAGGGGGGGGGCCCTTCAATCAGCCCCAGCATTTT
TRBJ2-1	TRBD2	many	TRBV14	CASSQDYLPGRPLAEQFF	TGTGCCAGCAGCCAAGATTATTTGCCCGGGAGGCCCCTGGCTGAGCAGTTCTTC
TRBJ2-2	-	many	TRBV5-1	CASSLGYTGELFF	TGCGCCAGCAGCCTCGGATACACCGGGGAGCTGTTTTTT
TRBJ1-1	-	-	TRBV3-1	CASSQGLLRMTRDTRTEAFF	TGTGCCAGCAGCCAAGGCTTACTTCGAATGACCCGGGACACTAGGACTGAAGCTTTCTTT
TRBJ2-7	TRBD1	few	TRBV13	CASSLGLGTAHYEQYF	TGTGCCAGCAGCTTAGGTTTGGGGACAGCCCACTACGAGCAGTACTTC
TRBJ2-1	TRBD2	-	TRBV7-9	CASSLASGRTNEQFF	TGTGCCAGCAGCTTAGCTAGCGGGAGGACCAATGAGCAGTTCTTC
TRBJ1-6	-	few	TRBV27	CASSPPPGNSPLHF	TGTGCCAGCAGCCCTCCCCCGGGTAATTCACCCCTCCACTTT
TRBJ2-5	-	-	TRBV5-1	CASSPFLPQGSETQYF	TGCGCCAGCAGCCCCTTCCTCCCACAGGGCTCGGAGACCCAGTACTTC
TRBJ2-7	TRBD2	-	TRBV5-1	CASRGGSGGSYEQYF	TGCGCCAGCAGAGGAGGTAGCGGGGGCTCCTACGAGCAGTACTTC